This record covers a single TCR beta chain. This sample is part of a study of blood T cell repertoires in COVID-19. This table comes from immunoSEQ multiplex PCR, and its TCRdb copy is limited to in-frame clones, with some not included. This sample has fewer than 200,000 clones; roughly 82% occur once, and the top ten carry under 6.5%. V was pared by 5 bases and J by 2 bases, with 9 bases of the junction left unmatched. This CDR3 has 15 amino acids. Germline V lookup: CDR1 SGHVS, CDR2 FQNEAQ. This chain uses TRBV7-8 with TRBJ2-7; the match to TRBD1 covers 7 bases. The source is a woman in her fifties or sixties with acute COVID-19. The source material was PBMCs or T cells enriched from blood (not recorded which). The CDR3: CASSHPPGGAYEQYF. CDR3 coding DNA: TGTGCCAGCAGCCACCCCCCAGGGGGAGCCTACGAGCAGTACTTC.